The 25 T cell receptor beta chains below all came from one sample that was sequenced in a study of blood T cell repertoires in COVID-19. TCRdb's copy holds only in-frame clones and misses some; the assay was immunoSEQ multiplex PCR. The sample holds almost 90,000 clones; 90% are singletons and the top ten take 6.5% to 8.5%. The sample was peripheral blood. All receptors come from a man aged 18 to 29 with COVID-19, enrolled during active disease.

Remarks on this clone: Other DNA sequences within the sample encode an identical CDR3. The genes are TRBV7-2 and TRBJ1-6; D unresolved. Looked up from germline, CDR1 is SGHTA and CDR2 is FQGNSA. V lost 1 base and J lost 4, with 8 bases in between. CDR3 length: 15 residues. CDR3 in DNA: TGTGCCAGCAGCTTAGTTACGGAGTATAATTCACCCCTCCACTTT. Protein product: CASSLVTEYNSPLHF.

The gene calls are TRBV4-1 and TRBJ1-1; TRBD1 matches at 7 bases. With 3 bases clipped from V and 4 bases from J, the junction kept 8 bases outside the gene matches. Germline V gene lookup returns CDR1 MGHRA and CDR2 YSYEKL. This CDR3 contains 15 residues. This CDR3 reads CASSHDRQGGTEAFF. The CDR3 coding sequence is TGCGCCAGCAGCCACGACCGACAGGGTGGCACTGAAGCTTTCTTT.

The DNA of the CDR3 is TGTGCCAGCAGCCAAGATAGAGGCGGGGATTACGAGCAGTACTTC. This gives the protein CASSQDRGGDYEQYF. The chain is built from TRBV14 and TRBJ2-7, with a possible D match to TRBD2 (6 bases). Germline V gene sequence: CDR1 SGHDN, CDR2 FVKESK. The CDR3 length is 15 residues. Trimming took 0 bases from V and 4 from J, leaving 13 bases between them.

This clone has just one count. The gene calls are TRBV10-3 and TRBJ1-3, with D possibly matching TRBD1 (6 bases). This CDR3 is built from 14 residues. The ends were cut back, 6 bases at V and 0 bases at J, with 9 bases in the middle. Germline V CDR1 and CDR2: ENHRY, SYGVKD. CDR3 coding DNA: TGTGCCATCAGATCGGACAGCTCTGGAAACACCATATATTTT. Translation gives CAIRSDSSGNTIYF.

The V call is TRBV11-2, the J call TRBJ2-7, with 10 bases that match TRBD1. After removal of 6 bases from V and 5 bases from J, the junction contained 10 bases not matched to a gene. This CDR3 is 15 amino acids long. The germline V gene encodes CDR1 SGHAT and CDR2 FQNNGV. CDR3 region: CASRLRDRGRDEQYF. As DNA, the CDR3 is TGTGCCAGCAGGCTCCGGGACAGGGGACGGGACGAGCAGTACTTC. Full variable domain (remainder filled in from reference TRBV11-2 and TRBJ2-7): EAGVAQSPRYKIIEKRQSVAFWCNPISGHATLYWYQQILGQGPKLLIQFQNNGVVDDSQLPKDRFSAERLKGVDSTLKIQPAKLEDSAVYLCASRLRDRGRDEQYFGPGTRLTVT.

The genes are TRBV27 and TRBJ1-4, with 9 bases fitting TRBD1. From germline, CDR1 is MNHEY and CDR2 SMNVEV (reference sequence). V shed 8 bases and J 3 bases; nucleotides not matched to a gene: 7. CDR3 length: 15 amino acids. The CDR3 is CASSGQGQANEKLFF. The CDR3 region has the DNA TGTGCCAGCTCCGGACAGGGGCAAGCTAATGAAAAACTGTTTTTT.

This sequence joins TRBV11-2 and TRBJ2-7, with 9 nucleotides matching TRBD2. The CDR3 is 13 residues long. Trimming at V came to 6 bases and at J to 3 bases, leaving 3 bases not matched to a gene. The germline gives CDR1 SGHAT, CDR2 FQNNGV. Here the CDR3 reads CASRKTSGYEQYF. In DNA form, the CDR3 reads TGTGCCAGCAGGAAGACTAGCGGCTACGAGCAGTACTTC.

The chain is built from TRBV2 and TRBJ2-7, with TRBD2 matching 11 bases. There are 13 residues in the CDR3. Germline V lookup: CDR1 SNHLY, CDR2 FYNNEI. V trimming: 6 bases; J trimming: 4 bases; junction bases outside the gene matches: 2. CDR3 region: CASRGTSGYEQYF. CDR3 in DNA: TGTGCCAGCAGGGGGACTAGCGGTTACGAGCAGTACTTC.

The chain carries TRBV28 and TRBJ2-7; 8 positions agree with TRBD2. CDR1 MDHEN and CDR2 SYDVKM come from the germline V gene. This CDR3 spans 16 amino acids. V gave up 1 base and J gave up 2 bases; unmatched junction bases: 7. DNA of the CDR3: TGTGCCAGCAGTTTATCGGGACTAGGGTTAACCTACGAGCAGTACTTC. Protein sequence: CASSLSGLGLTYEQYF.

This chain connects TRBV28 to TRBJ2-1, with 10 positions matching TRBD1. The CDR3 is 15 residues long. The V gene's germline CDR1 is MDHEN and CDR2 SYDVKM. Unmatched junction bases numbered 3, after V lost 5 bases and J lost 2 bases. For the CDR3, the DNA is TGTGCCAGCAGTCGGACAGGGGGGCCCTACAATGAGCAGTTCTTC. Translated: CASSRTGGPYNEQFF.

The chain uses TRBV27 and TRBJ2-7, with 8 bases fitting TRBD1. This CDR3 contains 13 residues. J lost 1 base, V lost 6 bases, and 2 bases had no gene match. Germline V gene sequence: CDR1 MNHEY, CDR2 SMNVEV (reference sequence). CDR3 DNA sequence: TGTGCCAGCAGGGGGACAGGATCCTACGAGCAGTACTTC. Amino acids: CASRGTGSYEQYF.

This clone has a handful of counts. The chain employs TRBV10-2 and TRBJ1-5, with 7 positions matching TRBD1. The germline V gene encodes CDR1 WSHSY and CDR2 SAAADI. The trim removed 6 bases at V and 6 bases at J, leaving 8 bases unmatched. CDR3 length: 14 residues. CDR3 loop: CASRTQGLGQPQHF. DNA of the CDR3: TGCGCCAGCAGGACACAGGGGCTGGGTCAGCCCCAGCATTTT.

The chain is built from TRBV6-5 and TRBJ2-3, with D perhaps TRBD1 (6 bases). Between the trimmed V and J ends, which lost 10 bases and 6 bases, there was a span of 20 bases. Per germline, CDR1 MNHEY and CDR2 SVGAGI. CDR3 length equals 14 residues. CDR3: CATGPGHRFDTQYF. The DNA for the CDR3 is TGTGCCACCGGACCGGGACACCGGTTTGATACGCAGTATTTT.

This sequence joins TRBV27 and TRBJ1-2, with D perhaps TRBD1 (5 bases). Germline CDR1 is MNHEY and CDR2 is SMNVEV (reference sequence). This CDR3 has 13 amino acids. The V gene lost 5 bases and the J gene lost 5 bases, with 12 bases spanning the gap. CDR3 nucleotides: TGTGCCAGCAGTAAGACAGTCCTGTATGGCTACACCTTC. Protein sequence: CASSKTVLYGYTF.

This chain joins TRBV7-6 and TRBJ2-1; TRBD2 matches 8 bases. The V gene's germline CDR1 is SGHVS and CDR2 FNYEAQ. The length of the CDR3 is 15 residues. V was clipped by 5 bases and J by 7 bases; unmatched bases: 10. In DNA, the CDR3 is TGTGCCAGCAGCCCCTACCCAGCGGGAGTGAATGAGCAGTTCTTC. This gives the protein CASSPYPAGVNEQFF.

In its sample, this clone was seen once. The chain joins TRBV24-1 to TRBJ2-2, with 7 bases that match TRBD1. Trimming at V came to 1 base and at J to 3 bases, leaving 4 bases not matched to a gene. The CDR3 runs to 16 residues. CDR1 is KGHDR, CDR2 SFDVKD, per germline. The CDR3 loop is CATSDLGQGDTGELFF. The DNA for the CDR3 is TGTGCCACCAGTGATTTAGGGCAGGGGGACACCGGGGAGCTGTTTTTT.

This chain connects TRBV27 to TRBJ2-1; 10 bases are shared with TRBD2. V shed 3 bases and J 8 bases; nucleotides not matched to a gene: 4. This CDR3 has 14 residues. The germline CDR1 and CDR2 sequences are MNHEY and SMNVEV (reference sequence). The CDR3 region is CASSFRLAGDEQFF. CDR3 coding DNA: TGTGCCAGCAGTTTTCGGCTAGCGGGGGATGAGCAGTTCTTC.

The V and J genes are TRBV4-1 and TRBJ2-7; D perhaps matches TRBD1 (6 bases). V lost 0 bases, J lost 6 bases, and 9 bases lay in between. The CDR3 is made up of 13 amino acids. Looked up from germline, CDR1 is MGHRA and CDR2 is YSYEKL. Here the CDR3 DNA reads TGCGCCAGCAGCCAAGAACAGGGCCGCGAGCAGTACTTC. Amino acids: CASSQEQGREQYF.

The CDR3: CASSYSGANVLTF. Written as DNA, the CDR3 is TGTGCCAGCAGTTACTCTGGGGCCAACGTCCTGACTTTC. The chain couples TRBV6-1 to TRBJ2-6; D unresolved. Germline loops: CDR1 MNHNS, CDR2 SASEGT. The CDR3 is 13 residues long. Trimming shortened V by 5 bases and J by 0 bases, and 2 bases separated the two germline ends.

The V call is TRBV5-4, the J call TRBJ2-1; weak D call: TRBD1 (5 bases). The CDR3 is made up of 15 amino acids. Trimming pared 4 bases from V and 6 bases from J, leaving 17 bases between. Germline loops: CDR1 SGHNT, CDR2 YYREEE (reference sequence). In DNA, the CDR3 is TGTGCCAGCAGCCCCCGCCCGCAGGGCGGCAATGAGCAGTTCTTC. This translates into CASSPRPQGGNEQFF.

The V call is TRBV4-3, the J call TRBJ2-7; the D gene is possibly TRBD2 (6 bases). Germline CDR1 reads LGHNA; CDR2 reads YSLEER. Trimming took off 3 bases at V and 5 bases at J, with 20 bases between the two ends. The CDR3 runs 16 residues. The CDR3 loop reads CASSQTPGLMRDEQYF. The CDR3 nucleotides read TGCGCCAGCAGCCAGACTCCGGGACTCATGAGGGACGAGCAGTACTTC.

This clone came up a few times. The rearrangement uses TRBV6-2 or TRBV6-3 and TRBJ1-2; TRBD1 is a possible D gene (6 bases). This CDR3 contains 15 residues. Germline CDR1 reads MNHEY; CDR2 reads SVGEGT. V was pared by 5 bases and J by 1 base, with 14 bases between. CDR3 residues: CASSPLPDSNYGYTF. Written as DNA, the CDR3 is TGTGCCAGCAGTCCCCTCCCGGACAGTAACTATGGCTACACCTTC.

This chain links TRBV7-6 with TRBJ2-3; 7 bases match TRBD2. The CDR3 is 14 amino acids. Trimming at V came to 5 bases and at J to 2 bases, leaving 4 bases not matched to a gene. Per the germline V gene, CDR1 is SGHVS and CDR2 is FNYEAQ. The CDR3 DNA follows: TGTGCCAGCAGCCCTACTAGCGCCACAGATACGCAGTATTTT. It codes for CASSPTSATDTQYF.

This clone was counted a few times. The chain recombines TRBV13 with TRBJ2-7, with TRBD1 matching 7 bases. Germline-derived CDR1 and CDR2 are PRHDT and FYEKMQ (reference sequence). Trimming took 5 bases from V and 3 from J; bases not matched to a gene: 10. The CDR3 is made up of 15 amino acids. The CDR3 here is CASSELGQGVYEQYF. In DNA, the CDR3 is TGTGCCAGCAGCGAACTCGGGCAGGGGGTCTACGAGCAGTACTTC.

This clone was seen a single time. The CDR3 nucleotides are TGTGCCAGTAGTATGAGGACAGGGAAAGGGGAAAAACTGTTTTTT. As protein: CASSMRTGKGEKLFF. The chain combines TRBV19 with TRBJ1-4, with 8 bases identical to TRBD1. Germline V CDR1 and CDR2: LNHDA, SQIVND (reference sequence). The CDR3 is 15 amino acids. The junction had 8 bases not matched to a gene; V was cut back by 3 bases and J by 8 bases.